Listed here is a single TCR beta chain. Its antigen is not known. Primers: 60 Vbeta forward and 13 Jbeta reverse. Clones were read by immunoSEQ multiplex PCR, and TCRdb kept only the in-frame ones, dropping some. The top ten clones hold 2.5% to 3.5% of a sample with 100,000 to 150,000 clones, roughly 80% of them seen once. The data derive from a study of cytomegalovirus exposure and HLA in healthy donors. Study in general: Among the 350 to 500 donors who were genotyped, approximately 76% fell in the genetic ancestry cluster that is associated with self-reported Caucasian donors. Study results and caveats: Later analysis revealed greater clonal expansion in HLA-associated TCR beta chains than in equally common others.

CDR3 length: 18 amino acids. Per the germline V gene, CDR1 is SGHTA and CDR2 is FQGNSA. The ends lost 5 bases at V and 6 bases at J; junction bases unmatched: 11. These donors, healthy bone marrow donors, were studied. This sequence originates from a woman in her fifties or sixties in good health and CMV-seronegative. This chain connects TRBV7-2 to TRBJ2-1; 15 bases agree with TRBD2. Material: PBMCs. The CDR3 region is CASSRGTSGRRVGNEQFF. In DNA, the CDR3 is TGTGCCAGCAGCCGGGGGACTAGCGGGAGGCGAGTCGGCAATGAGCAGTTCTTC.